Presented here are 9 T cell receptor beta chains from one specimen sequenced in a study of blood T cells in healthy people across ages. Primed by a sample-barcoded 5' primer and a J-beta primer mix, a second PCR proceeded for roughly 6 to 12 cycles. TCRdb called the 5' RACE reads again in MiXCR, with one record for every CDR3 protein. The table includes approximately 700,000 distinct CDR3 sequences, approximately 29% detected once. Sequencing was done on a sample of blood. The source of these receptors is a woman of 80 years or more in good health.

Ten or more counts support this clonotype. The genes are TRBV9 and TRBJ2-1; D tentatively reads TRBD1 or TRBD2 (5 bases each). Germline CDR1 reads SGDLS; CDR2 reads YYNGEE. Trimming shortened V by 2 bases and J by 8 bases, and 20 bases separated the two germline ends. This CDR3 spans 16 amino acids. The CDR3 protein is CASSVTSSLGRDEQFF. The CDR3 DNA is TGTGCCAGCAGCGTTACCTCTAGCTTGGGGCGGGATGAGCAGTTCTTC.

Only a few counts were recorded for this clonotype. This chain uses TRBV25-1 with TRBJ1-1; D remains ambiguous. Trimming took off 5 bases at V and 1 base at J, with 5 bases between the two ends. The germline CDR1 and CDR2 sequences are MGHDK and SYGVNS. The CDR3 runs 12 residues. As DNA, the CDR3 is TGTGCCAGCAGTATGTCGAACACTGAAGCTTTCTTT. It translates to CASSMSNTEAFF.

This clonotype was detected ten times or more. The rearrangement links TRBV7-2 to TRBJ2-7; D gene ambiguous. The length of the CDR3 is 14 residues. V lost 5 bases, J lost 6 bases, and 17 bases lay in between. Germline V gene sequence: CDR1 SGHTA, CDR2 FQGNSA. As DNA, the CDR3 is TGTGCCAGCAGCCCCACTTTTAGGAGAGGCGAGCAGTACTTC. It is translated as CASSPTFRRGEQYF. Combining the CDR3 with reference TRBV7-2 and TRBJ2-7 gives the whole variable domain GAGVSQSPSNKVTEKGKDVELRCDPISGHTALYWYRQSLGQGLEFLIYFQGNSAPDKSGLPSDRFSAERTGGSVSTLTIQRTQQEDSAVYLCASSPTFRRGEQYFGPGTRLTVT.

The chain has TRBV7-9 and TRBJ2-1; D gene unclear. The germline CDR1 and CDR2 sequences are SEHNR and FQNEAQ (reference sequence). V was cut by 5 bases and J by 12 bases, with 17 bases left in between. This CDR3 region has 13 residues. CDR3 amino acids: CASSPMLPGMQFF. DNA for the CDR3: TGTGCCAGCAGCCCCATGCTCCCGGGTATGCAGTTCTTC.

This clonotype has at least ten counts. The chain has TRBV20-1 and TRBJ2-1; D gene ambiguous. The CDR3 runs to 16 residues. The V end lost 6 bases, the J end lost 8 bases, and 26 bases lay between the germline ends. CDR1 is DFQATT, CDR2 SNEGSKA, per germline (reference sequence). The CDR3 loop is CSANILPSRVGDEQFF. CDR3 in DNA: TGCAGTGCCAATATCCTTCCGTCCCGAGTTGGGGATGAGCAGTTCTTC.

This chain links TRBV20-1 with TRBJ1-1, with D possibly being TRBD1 (5 bases). In germline, CDR1 is DFQATT, CDR2 SNEGSKA (reference sequence). Between the trimmed V and J ends, which lost 1 base and 4 bases, there was a span of 10 bases. The CDR3 runs 13 residues. CDR3 amino acids: CSARVGDGTEAFF. The CDR3 nucleotides are TGCAGTGCTAGAGTCGGGGACGGCACTGAAGCTTTCTTT.

This clonotype came up many times. CDR3 bases: TGTGCCAGCAGGGGACTAGCGGGGGGAGATACGCAGTATTTT. Residues: CASRGLAGGDTQYF. The rearrangement uses TRBV3-1 and TRBJ2-3, with 15 bases fitting TRBD2. The J segment lost 5 bases and the V segment lost 6 bases, leaving 0 bases of the junction unmatched. This CDR3 has 14 residues. CDR1 and CDR2 from the germline V gene are LGHDT and YNNKEL (reference sequence).

This clonotype was seen many times. A much bigger clone sits one base away, suggesting this may be a read error. The rearrangement uses TRBV5-1 and TRBJ2-7; weak D call: TRBD1 (7 bases). CDR1 and CDR2 from the germline V gene are SGHRS and YFSETQ. This CDR3 is 15 amino acids long. Trimming shortened V by 0 bases and J by 5 bases, and 15 bases separated the two germline ends. Written as DNA, the CDR3 is TGCGCCAGCAGCTTGGCATCAGGGGGAGGTGACGAGCAGTACTTC. Translated: CASSLASGGGDEQYF.

This chain joins TRBV20-1 and TRBJ1-1; weak D call: TRBD1 (6 bases). V gave up 5 bases and J gave up 0 bases, with 19 bases separating them. The CDR3 is 16 amino acids. Germline CDR1 is DFQATT and CDR2 is SNEGSKA (reference sequence). This CDR3 is CSAPQGSSLLNTEAFF. DNA of the CDR3: TGCAGTGCTCCCCAGGGGTCCTCACTATTGAACACTGAAGCTTTCTTT.